These 10 T cell receptor beta chains were all obtained from the same sample, sequenced in a study of response to subunit inactivated influenza vaccine. TCRdb recomputed calls from the RT-PCR reads with MiXCR, one row per CDR3 protein. The sample has about 570,000 distinct CDR3 sequences, over 9% seen once. These same data were also listed under a study on T cells expressing NK-cell markers. That study reports: Scientists made TCR beta cDNA using 5'RACE template switching with UMIs.

The sample was PBMCs from blood, taken on the day of vaccination. These TCRs come from a man aged 50 to 59 who received an inactivated influenza vaccine.

This clonotype was observed a handful of times. The genes are TRBV11-1 and TRBJ2-7; TRBD1 is a possible D gene (5 bases). The CDR3 totals 16 residues. CDR1 and CDR2 (germline): SGHAT, FQDESV (reference sequence). Trimming took 0 bases from V and 3 from J, leaving 15 bases between them. The CDR3 DNA sequence: TGTGCCAGCAGCTTAGCTAGTGCAGGGAATCTCTACGAGCAGTACTTC. Its protein is CASSLASAGNLYEQYF.

The chain is built from TRBV9 and TRBJ2-2, with D unresolved. V dropped 0 bases and J dropped 7 bases, with 10 bases sitting between them. Germline CDR1 and CDR2: SGDLS and YYNGEE. This CDR3 is built from 14 residues. This chain's CDR3 is CASSVGSSSGELFF. In nucleotides, the CDR3 is TGTGCCAGCAGCGTAGGAAGTTCAAGCGGGGAGCTGTTTTTT.

V gene TRBV12-3 or TRBV12-4 combines with J gene TRBJ1-1, with D unclear. V lost 5 bases and J lost 1, with 14 bases in between. This CDR3 has 15 residues. This chain's CDR3 is CASSPTPDKNTEAFF. The CDR3 region has the DNA TGTGCCAGCAGTCCAACACCTGACAAGAACACTGAAGCTTTCTTT.

This clonotype has a handful of counts. V and J are TRBV15 and TRBJ1-1; no definite D call. Trimming stripped 0 bases from V and 11 bases from J, with 13 bases between. Germline V gene lookup returns CDR1 LNHNV and CDR2 YYDKDF (reference sequence). This CDR3 spans 13 amino acids. The CDR3 is CATSRDLPDRAFF. Here the CDR3 DNA reads TGTGCCACCAGCAGAGATCTCCCGGACCGCGCTTTCTTT.

Ten or more counts support this clonotype. The gene calls are TRBV4-2 and TRBJ2-7, with 15 bases matching TRBD2. This CDR3 region has 16 residues. Per the germline V gene, CDR1 is LGHNA and CDR2 is YNFKEQ. With 3 bases clipped from V and 3 bases from J, the junction kept 3 bases outside the gene matches. The CDR3 reads CASSQGGLAGGYEQYF. DNA of the CDR3: TGTGCCAGCAGCCAGGGGGGACTAGCGGGAGGCTACGAGCAGTACTTC.

This clonotype was counted only a few times. The rearrangement links TRBV28 to TRBJ2-2, with TRBD1 identical over 7 bases. The CDR3 is 18 amino acids. Germline assignment: CDR1 MDHEN and CDR2 SYDVKM. Trimming at V came to 4 bases and at J to 4 bases, leaving 15 bases not matched to a gene. The CDR3 region is CASSSLSTGQSSTGELFF. CDR3 DNA sequence: TGTGCCAGCAGTTCCCTCTCCACGGGACAGTCTTCCACCGGGGAGCTGTTTTTT.

The chain uses TRBV14 and TRBJ1-1; D might be TRBD1 (6 bases). From germline, CDR1 is SGHDN and CDR2 FVKESK. Trimming stripped 1 base from V and 11 bases from J, with 11 bases between. The CDR3 loop spans 12 amino acids. The CDR3 sequence is CASSQGGREAFF. The CDR3 DNA reads as TGTGCCAGCAGCCAAGGGGGGCGCGAGGCTTTCTTT.

This clonotype was observed a few times. The rearrangement uses TRBV27 and TRBJ2-1; the D gene is possibly TRBD2 (6 bases). Deletions cut 5 bases from V and 3 bases from J, with 14 bases between. There are 15 residues in the CDR3. CDR1 and CDR2 (germline): MNHEY, SMNVEV (reference sequence). The CDR3: CASSAGLTNYNEQFF. CDR3 DNA sequence: TGTGCCAGCAGTGCGGGACTTACAAACTACAATGAGCAGTTCTTC.

This chain links TRBV4-2 with TRBJ2-1; TRBD2 might be the D (6 bases). The CDR3 length is 15 residues. The germline V and J ends were trimmed by 3 bases and 0 bases, with 9 bases remaining between them. Germline V CDR1 and CDR2: LGHNA, YNFKEQ. The CDR3 DNA sequence: TGTGCCAGCAGCCAGAGCGGGCCCTCCTACAATGAGCAGTTCTTC. Its protein product is CASSQSGPSYNEQFF.

This clonotype was seen at least ten times. The chain combines TRBV7-9 with TRBJ1-4, with 8 bases identical to TRBD1. Germline V lookup: CDR1 SEHNR, CDR2 FQNEAQ (reference sequence). The CDR3 totals 16 residues. Trimming took 3 bases from V and 3 from J; bases not matched to a gene: 6. The CDR3 spells CASSLAGGASNEKLFF. CDR3 coding DNA: TGTGCCAGCAGCTTGGCAGGGGGCGCGTCTAATGAAAAACTGTTTTTT. Supplemented by reference TRBV7-9 and TRBJ1-4, the full variable domain reads DTGVSQNPRHKITKRGQNVTFRCDPISEHNRLYWYRQTLGQGPEFLTYFQNEAQLEKSRLLSDRFSAERPKGSFSTLEIQRTEQGDSAMYLCASSLAGGASNEKLFFGSGTQLSVL.